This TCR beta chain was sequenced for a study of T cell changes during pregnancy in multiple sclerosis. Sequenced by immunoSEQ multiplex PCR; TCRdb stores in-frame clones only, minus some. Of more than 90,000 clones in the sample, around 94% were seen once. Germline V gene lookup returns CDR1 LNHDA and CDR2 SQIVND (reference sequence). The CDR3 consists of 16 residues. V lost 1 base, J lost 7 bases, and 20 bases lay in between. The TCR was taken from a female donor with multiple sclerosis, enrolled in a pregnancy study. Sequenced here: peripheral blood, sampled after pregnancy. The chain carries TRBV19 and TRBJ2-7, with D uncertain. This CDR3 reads CASSIVGVPGSNEQYF. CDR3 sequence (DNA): TGTGCCAGTAGTATAGTTGGAGTTCCCGGGTCGAATGAGCAGTACTTC.